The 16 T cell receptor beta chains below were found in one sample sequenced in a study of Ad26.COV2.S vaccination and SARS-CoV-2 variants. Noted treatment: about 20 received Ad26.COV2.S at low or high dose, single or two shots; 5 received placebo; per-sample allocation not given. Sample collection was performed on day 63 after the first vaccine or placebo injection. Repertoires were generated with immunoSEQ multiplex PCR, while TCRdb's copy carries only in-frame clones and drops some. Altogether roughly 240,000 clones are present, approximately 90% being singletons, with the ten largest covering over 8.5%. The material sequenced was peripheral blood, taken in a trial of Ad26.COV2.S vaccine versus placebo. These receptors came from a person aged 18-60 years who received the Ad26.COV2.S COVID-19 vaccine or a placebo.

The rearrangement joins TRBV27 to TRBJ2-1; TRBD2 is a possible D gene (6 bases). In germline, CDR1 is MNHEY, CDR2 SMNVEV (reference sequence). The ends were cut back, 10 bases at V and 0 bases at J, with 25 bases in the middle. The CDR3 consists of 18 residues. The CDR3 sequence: CATERARTGVSSYNEQFF. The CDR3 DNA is TGTGCCACCGAGCGGGCAAGGACGGGGGTGAGCTCCTACAATGAGCAGTTCTTC.

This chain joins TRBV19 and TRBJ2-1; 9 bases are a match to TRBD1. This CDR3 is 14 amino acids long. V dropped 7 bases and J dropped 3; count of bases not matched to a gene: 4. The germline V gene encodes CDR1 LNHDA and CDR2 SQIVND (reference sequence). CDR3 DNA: TGTGCCAGTACCCGGACAGGGGTCTACAATGAGCAGTTCTTC. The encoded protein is CASTRTGVYNEQFF.

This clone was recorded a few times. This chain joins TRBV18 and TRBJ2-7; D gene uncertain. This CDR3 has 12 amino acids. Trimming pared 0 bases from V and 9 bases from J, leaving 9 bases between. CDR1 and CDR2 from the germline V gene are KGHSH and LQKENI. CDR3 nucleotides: TGTGCCAGCTCACCACCGGGCAGGACGCAGTACTTC. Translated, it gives CASSPPGRTQYF.

CDR3 in DNA: TGTGCCACCAAAGGGGTAGGCACCGGGGAGCTGTTTTTT. Translating gives CATKGVGTGELFF. V usage is TRBV10-3 and J usage is TRBJ2-2; D is perhaps TRBD1 (5 bases). Per germline, CDR1 ENHRY and CDR2 SYGVKD. The V gene lost 10 bases and the J gene lost 4 bases, with 13 bases spanning the gap. CDR3 length: 13 amino acids.

Here the CDR3 DNA reads TGCGCCAGCAGCTTTCCGGGAGCAAGGGAGACCCAGTACTTC. Translating gives CASSFPGARETQYF. The chain uses TRBV5-1 and TRBJ2-5; a possible D gene is TRBD2 (6 bases). Trimming cost V 2 bases and J 5 bases, with 13 bases left between them. The CDR3 consists of 14 residues. The germline CDR1 and CDR2 sequences are SGHRS and YFSETQ.

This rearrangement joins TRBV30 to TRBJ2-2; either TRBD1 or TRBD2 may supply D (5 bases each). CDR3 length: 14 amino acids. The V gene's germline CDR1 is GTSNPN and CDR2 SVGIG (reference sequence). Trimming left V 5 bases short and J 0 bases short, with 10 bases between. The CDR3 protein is CAWEGSPNTGELFF. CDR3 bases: TGTGCCTGGGAGGGGTCCCCGAACACCGGGGAGCTGTTTTTT. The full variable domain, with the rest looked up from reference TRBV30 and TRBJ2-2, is SQTIHQWPATLVQPVGSPLSLECTVEGTSNPNLYWYRQAAGRGLQLLFYSVGIGQISSEVPQNLSASRPQDRQFILSSKKLLLSDSGFYLCAWEGSPNTGELFFGEGSRLTVL.

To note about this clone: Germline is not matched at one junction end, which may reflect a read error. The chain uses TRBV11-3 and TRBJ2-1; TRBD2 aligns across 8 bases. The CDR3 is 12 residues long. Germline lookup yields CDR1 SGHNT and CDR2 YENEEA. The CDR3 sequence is CASSSSLAAPIF. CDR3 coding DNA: TGTGCCAGCAGCTCCTCACTAGCGGCCCCCATCTTC.

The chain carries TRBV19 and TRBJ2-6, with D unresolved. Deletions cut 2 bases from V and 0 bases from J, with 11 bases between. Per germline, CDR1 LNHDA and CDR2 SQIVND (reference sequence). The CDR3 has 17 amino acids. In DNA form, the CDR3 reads TGTGCCAGTAGTATAATGCACGGCACCTCTGGGGCCAACGTCCTGACTTTC. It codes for CASSIMHGTSGANVLTF.

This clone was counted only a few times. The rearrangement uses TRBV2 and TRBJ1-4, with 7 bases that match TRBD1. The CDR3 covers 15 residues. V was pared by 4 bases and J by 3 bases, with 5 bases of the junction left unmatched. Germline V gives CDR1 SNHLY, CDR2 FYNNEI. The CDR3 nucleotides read TGTGCCAGCAGTGCCATTACAGGGGCTAATGAAAAACTGTTTTTT. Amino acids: CASSAITGANEKLFF.

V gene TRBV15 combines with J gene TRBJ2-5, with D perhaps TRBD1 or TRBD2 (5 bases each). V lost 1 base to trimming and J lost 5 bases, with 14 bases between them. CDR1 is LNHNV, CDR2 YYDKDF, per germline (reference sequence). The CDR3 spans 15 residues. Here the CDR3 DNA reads TGTGCCACCAGCAGAGTAGGGGACGGAGAGGAGACCCAGTACTTC. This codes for CATSRVGDGEETQYF.

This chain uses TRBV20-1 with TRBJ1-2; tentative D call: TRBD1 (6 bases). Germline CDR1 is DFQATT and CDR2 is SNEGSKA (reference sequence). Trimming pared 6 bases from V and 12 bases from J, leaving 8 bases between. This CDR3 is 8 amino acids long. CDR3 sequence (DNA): TGCAGTGCAGGGGGGGACACCTTC. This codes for CSAGGDTF.

The CDR3 reads CASSRQGVDEAFF. The CDR3 region has the DNA TGTGCCAGCAGCCGACAGGGGGTAGATGAAGCTTTCTTT. J is TRBJ1-1 and V is TRBV5-4; TRBD1 matches at 9 bases. The trim removed 4 bases at V and 7 bases at J, leaving 5 bases unmatched. Germline V CDR1 and CDR2: SGHNT, YYREEE (reference sequence). The CDR3 consists of 13 residues. Drawing the rest from reference TRBV5-4 and TRBJ1-1, the complete variable domain is ETGVTQSPTHLIKTRGQQVTLRCSSQSGHNTVSWYQQALGQGPQFIFQYYREEENGRGNFPPRFSGLQFPNYSSELNVNALELDDSALYLCASSRQGVDEAFFGQGTRLTVV.

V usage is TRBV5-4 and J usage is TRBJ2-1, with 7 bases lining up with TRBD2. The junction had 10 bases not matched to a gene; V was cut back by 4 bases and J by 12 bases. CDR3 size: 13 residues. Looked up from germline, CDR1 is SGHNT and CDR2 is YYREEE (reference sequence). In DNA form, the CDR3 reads TGTGCCAGCAGCCCCGGCCGTGCGGGGGTGCAGTTCTTC. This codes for CASSPGRAGVQFF.

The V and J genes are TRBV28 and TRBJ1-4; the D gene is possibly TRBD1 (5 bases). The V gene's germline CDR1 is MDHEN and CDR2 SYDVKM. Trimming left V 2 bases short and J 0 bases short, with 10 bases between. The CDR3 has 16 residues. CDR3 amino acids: CASSLVGQATNEKLFF. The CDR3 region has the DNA TGTGCCAGCAGTTTAGTGGGGCAGGCAACTAATGAAAAACTGTTTTTT.

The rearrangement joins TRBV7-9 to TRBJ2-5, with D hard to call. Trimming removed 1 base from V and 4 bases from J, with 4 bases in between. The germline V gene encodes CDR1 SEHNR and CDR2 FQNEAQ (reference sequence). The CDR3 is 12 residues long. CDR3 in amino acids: CASSLERETQYF. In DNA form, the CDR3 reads TGTGCCAGCAGCTTAGAACGAGAGACCCAGTACTTC.

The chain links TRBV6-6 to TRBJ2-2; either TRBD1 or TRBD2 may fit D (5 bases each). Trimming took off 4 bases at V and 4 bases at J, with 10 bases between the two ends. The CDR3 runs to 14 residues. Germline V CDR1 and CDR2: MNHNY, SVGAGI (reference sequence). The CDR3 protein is CASSWGKVTGELFF. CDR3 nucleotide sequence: TGTGCCAGCAGTTGGGGGAAGGTCACCGGGGAGCTGTTTTTT.